This TCR beta chain was observed in a study of control samples from healthy donors and cancer patients. Only in-frame clones appear in the TCRdb table, and some are missing; sequencing was by immunoSEQ multiplex PCR. The data contain around 250,000 clones, over 75% of them seen just once; the ten biggest clones take up 10% to 15%. The V gene lost 3 bases and the J gene lost 4 bases, with 16 bases spanning the gap. CDR3 length: 15 residues. Germline V gene sequence: CDR1 SGHDT, CDR2 YYEEEE. The J gene is TRBJ1-1, the V gene TRBV5-6, with D perhaps matching TRBD1 (6 bases). The specimen sequenced was PBMCs. The sequence derives from a woman in her sixties with lung cancer. The CDR3 is CASSWGHGGRTEAFF. The CDR3 DNA reads TGTGCCAGCAGCTGGGGACACGGCGGGCGCACTGAAGCTTTCTTT.